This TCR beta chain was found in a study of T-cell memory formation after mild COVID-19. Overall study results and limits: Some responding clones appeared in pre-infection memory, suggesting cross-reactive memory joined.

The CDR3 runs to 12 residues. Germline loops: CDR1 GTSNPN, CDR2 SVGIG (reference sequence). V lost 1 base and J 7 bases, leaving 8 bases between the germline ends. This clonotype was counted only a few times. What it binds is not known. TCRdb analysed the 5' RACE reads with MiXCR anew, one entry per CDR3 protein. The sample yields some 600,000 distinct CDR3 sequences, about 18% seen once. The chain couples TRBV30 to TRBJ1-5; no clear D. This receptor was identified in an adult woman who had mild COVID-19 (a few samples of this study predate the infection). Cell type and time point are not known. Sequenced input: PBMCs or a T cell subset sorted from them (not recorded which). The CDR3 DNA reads TGTGCCTGGAGTGACCCGATGCAGCCCCAGCATTTT. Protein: CAWSDPMQPQHF. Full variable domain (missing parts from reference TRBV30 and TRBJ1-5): SQTIHQWPATLVQPVGSPLSLECTVEGTSNPNLYWYRQAAGRGLQLLFYSVGIGQISSEVPQNLSASRPQDRQFILSSKKLLLSDSGFYLCAWSDPMQPQHFGDGTRLSIL.